This entry concerns a single T cell receptor beta chain. The CDR3 has 14 residues. Germline V lookup: CDR1 KGHSH, CDR2 LQKENI. The data derive from a study of T cells expressing NK-cell markers. About the research overall: TCR beta repertoires came from sorted CD3+CD56+NKG2C+, CD3+CD56+NKG2C- and CD3+CD56-NKG2C+ T cells.

5'RACE template switching with UMIs produced the TCR beta cDNA. TCRdb processed the 5' RACE reads again and assigns one entry to each CDR3 protein, with no DNA. There are 350,000 to 450,000 distinct CDR3 sequences in the sample, with around 5% held by the top ten. This chain links TRBV18 with TRBJ2-5; there is no DNA to check the TCRdb D call of TRBD1. This clonotype originated in a man aged 18-75 years in good health. The sample taken for sequencing was blood T cells: a sorted CD56 or NKG2C T cell subset, CD4+ or CD8+ T cells, or bulk PBMC T cells (not recorded which). The CDR3 here is CASSPRQGAETQYF.